The clone carrying this T cell receptor beta chain showed up just a few times. These data originate in a study of blood T cell repertoires in COVID-19. Study in general: There were acute and convalescent COVID-19 samples, and they came from the United States, Italy and Spain.

Repertoires were generated with immunoSEQ multiplex PCR, while TCRdb's copy carries only in-frame clones and drops some. The profile shows roughly 200,000 clones, around 85% of them singletons. The CDR3 runs 12 residues. V gave up 6 bases and J gave up 7 bases; unmatched junction bases: 5. From germline, CDR1 is LNHDA and CDR2 SQIVND (reference sequence). What was sequenced was PBMCs or T cells enriched from blood (not recorded which). The rearrangement joins TRBV19 to TRBJ1-1; 7 bases align to TRBD1. The sequence was collected from a woman in her 50s in a cohort exposed to, infected with or recovered from COVID-19 (not recorded which). The CDR3 reads CASSRGTNEAFF. The CDR3 DNA reads as TGTGCCAGTAGCAGGGGGACGAATGAAGCTTTCTTT.